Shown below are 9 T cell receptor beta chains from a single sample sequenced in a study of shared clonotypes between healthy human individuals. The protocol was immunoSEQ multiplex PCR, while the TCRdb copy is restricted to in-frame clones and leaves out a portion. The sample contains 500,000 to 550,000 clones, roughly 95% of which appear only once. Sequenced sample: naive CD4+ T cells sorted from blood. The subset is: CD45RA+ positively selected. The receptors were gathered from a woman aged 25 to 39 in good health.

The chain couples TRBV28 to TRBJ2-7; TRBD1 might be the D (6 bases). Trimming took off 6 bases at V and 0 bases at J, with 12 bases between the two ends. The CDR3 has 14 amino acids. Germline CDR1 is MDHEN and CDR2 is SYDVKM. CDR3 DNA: TGTGCCAGCAGCCCCGACAGGAGCTCCTACGAGCAGTACTTC. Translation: CASSPDRSSYEQYF.

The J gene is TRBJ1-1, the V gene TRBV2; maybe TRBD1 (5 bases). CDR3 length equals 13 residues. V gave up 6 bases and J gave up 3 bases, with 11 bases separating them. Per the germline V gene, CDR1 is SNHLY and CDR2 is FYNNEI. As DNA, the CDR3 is TGTGCCAGCAGGGAGACAGCCTACACTGAAGCTTTCTTT. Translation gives CASRETAYTEAFF.

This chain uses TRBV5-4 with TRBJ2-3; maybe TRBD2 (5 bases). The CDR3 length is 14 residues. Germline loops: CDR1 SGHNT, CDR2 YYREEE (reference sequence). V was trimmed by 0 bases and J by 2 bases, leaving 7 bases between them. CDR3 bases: TGTGCCAGCAGCTTGGCGGGGTCCACAGATACGCAGTATTTT. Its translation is CASSLAGSTDTQYF.

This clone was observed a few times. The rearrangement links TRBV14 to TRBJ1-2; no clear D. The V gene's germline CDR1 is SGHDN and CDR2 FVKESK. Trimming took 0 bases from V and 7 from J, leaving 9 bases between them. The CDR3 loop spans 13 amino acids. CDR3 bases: TGTGCCAGCAGCCAAGATTGGGGTGCTGGCTACACCTTC. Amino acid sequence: CASSQDWGAGYTF.

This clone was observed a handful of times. The CDR3: CASSRDWGSWDNEQFF. The CDR3 DNA reads as TGCGCCAGCAGCCGAGATTGGGGTTCCTGGGACAATGAGCAGTTCTTC. This chain links TRBV5-1 with TRBJ2-1; D not resolved. This CDR3 has 16 amino acids. V shed 4 bases and J shed 5 bases, with 19 bases lying between them. The germline V gene has CDR1 SGHRS and CDR2 YFSETQ.

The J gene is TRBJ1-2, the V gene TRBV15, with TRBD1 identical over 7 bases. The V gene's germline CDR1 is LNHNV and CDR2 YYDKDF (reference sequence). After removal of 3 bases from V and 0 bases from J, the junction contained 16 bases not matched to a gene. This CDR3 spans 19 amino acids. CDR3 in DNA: TGTGCCACCAGCAGCTTCCCCGGGACAGAGGCGCATACTAACTATGGCTACACCTTC. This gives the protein CATSSFPGTEAHTNYGYTF. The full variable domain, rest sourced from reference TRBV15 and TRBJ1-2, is DAMVIQNPRYQVTQFGKPVTLSCSQTLNHNVMYWYQQKSSQAPKLLFHYYDKDFNNEADTPDNFQSRRPNTSFCFLDIRSPGLGDTAMYLCATSSFPGTEAHTNYGYTFGSGTRLTVV.

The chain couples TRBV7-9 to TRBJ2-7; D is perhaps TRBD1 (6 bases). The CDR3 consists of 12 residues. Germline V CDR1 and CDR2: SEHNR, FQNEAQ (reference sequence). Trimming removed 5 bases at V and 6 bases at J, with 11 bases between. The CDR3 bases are TGTGCCAGCAGCACTGGACAGAGCGAGCAGTACTTC. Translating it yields CASSTGQSEQYF.

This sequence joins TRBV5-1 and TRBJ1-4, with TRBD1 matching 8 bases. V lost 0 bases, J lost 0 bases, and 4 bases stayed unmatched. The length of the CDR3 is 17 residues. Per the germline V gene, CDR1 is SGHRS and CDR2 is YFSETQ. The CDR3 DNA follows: TGCGCCAGCAGCTTGGGGGGGACAGGTGCAACTAATGAAAAACTGTTTTTT. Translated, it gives CASSLGGTGATNEKLFF. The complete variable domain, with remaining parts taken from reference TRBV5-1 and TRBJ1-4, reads KAGVTQTPRYLIKTRGQQVTLSCSPISGHRSVSWYQQTPGQGLQFLFEYFSETQRNKGNFPGRFSGRQFSNSRSEMNVSTLELGDSALYLCASSLGGTGATNEKLFFGSGTQLSVL.

CDR3 in amino acids: CASSLREDIGELFF. DNA of the CDR3: TGTGCCAGCAGTTTACGAGAGGACATCGGGGAGCTGTTTTTT. The V call is TRBV27, the J call TRBJ2-2; a possible D gene is TRBD1 (5 bases). This CDR3 is 14 amino acids long. Germline CDR1 and CDR2: MNHEY and SMNVEV (reference sequence). V was clipped by 2 bases and J by 7 bases, with 11 bases between them.